This TCR beta chain was observed in a study of sequential checkpoint blockade in melanoma. Study-wide context: Randomization was 1:1 between first-line nivolumab→ipilimumab and ipilimumab→nivolumab. Both treatment sequences were followed by maintenance nivolumab. About 90 pretreatment tumor DNA samples were TCRβ immunosequenced. Twenty-two patients had matched tumor biopsies before treatment and at week 13 after nivolumab or ipilimumab alone.

This clone was observed a few times. Sequencing was performed with immunoSEQ multiplex PCR; in TCRdb, only in-frame clones are kept and a portion is missing. The sample has 2,500 to 3,500 clones, 25% to 30% seen once. V dropped 2 bases and J dropped 6 bases, with 17 bases sitting between them. The CDR3 has 16 amino acids. Germline assignment: CDR1 SGHNT and CDR2 YENEEA. Treatment here: randomized to nivolumab then ipilimumab (arm A) or the reverse (arm B). V is TRBV11-3 and J is TRBJ2-1, with unresolved D. Material: tumor tissue (inferred from file names), obtained from a patient given nivolumab and ipilimumab in sequence. The sequence was collected from a human donor with melanoma. CDR3 DNA: TGTGCCAGCAGCTTAATGTTGCCCCTTTTTAGCAATGAGCAGTTCTTC. This encodes CASSLMLPLFSNEQFF.